This record concerns one TCR beta chain sequence. Ten or more counts support this clonotype. No cognate antigen has been identified for it. No base quality values were provided; no much bigger clone lies one nucleotide off. The CDR3 spans 12 residues, from the cysteine through the phenylalanine. Here the CDR3 DNA is all that survives: 36 bases in frame from base 1. Based on the germline V gene, the CDR1 and CDR2 sequences are SQVTM and ANQGSEA. V loses 6 bases at its end and J loses 5 bases; junction bases beyond the gene matches: 4. The data are from a study of regulatory T cells in long-lasting Graves disease (dated by TCRdb to the early 2020s). In the study overall: To count as having persistent Graves' disease, a patient had to have received antithyroid drug treatment for over 5 years with TSH receptor autoantibodies remaining persistently positive. The study was conducted in China and was registered as a clinical trial. A total of 35 or so samples were covered by TCR sequencing, comprising around 13 persistent and approximately 20 newly diagnosed Graves' disease patients. Persistent Graves' disease patients in the clinical cohort had taken antithyroid drugs for around 11 years on average. Patients with persistent Graves' disease were compared with patients with newly diagnosed Graves' disease using TCR sequencing and RNA sequencing of peripheral blood. The research as a whole found: As a limitation, the authors acknowledged that the small sample size may reduce accuracy. Only peripheral blood was studied, because thyroid tissue, the primary lesion, was inaccessible. Compared with newly diagnosed patients, patients with persistent Graves' disease had lower TCR Shannon entropy and fewer highly expanded clones, which suggests clonal expansion. TRBV28, TRBJ1-2 and TRBJ2-5 were preferentially used in persistent disease, while TRBV20-1 and TRBJ2-1 were favored in newly diagnosed disease. More public clonotypes were shared among persistent patients (over 2,500) than among newly diagnosed patients (more than 900). Sequencing and analysis were limited to the TCR beta chain.

The library was made by multiplex PCR. The data were produced on an Illumina HiSeq 4000. TCR beta libraries were built with iRepertoire HTBI primers and Arm-PCR amplification of CDR3 regions. Before sequencing, the PCR products underwent gel purification. The original methods were these. Gene usage analysis of CDR3 amino acid clonotypes relied on the roughly 58 TRBV and more than twelve TRBJ segments identified across samples. Filtered high-quality paired reads were merged into contigs using COPE and FqMerger. BLAST was used to align contigs to the IMGT TRBV, TRBD and TRBJ reference genes, and CDR3 was defined following IMGT. Clonotypes above 0.1% frequency were classified as highly expanded clones. Shannon entropy was used to measure repertoire diversity, and the Gini coefficient was used to measure V-J evenness. Public clonotypes were defined as clonotypes shared by more than one individual. TCRdb reprocessing: public reads trimmed at Q25 with fastp, clones called with MiXCR, in-frame beta chains kept. Merged by CDR3 protein, the rows form single entries marked with the most common genes and DNA. The V and J calls were not made by the authors but by TCRdb's processing. The sample table contains approximately 380,000 distinct CDR3 sequences; only one count was recorded for 20% to 25% of them. Of the sample, less than 25% falls within the top ten clones.

The time point label of this sample denotes: persistent/refractory GD, antithyroid drugs over 5 years with positive TRAb. For both TCR sequencing and RNA sequencing, RNA was extracted from PBMCs in TRIzol. Graves' disease was diagnosed according to American Thyroid Association guidelines. Patients were recruited from an endocrinology department in Xi'an, China. Each patient gave 7 to 9.5 milliliters of peripheral blood, collected in an EDTA anticoagulant tube. Ficoll Paque Plus density gradient separation was used to isolate PBMCs, and no additional T cell sorting was done. An Agilent 2100 Bioanalyzer and agarose gel were used to assess RNA quality, and a NanoDrop 2000 was used to measure RNA concentration.

This receptor chain uses TRBV29-1 and TRBJ1-5; 7 central nucleotides agree with TRBD1. The sample consisted of peripheral blood mononuclear cells (PBMCs), taken when the disease was refractory, from a patient treated with antithyroid drugs. This receptor was obtained from a female donor with Graves disease. DNA sequence: TGCAGCGTCTCCGACAGGGATCAGCCCCAGCATTTT. Its protein is CSVSDRDQPQHF.